These 10 T cell receptor beta chains were sequenced from one sample in a study of T cells in Graves' hyperthyroidism and ophthalmopathy. Researchers took RNA transcripts and amplified the TCR beta CDR3 regions from them. First-round RT-PCR with HTBI primers amplified the TCR CDR3 region. TCRdb redid the calling of the multiplex PCR reads with MiXCR, one entry per CDR3 protein. The data hold 490,000 or so distinct CDR3 sequences, with around a fifth observed a single time. Sequencing was carried out using blood. The receptors were sampled from a woman aged 70-85 years with Graves' ophthalmopathy.

V gene TRBV5-1 combines with J gene TRBJ1-1; 9 nucleotides agree with TRBD1. Losses at the gene ends were 0 bases for V and 9 bases for J; bases not matched to a gene: 6. The CDR3 consists of 14 residues. Germline V gene sequence: CDR1 SGHRS, CDR2 YFSETQ. The CDR3 loop reads CASSLGGTGRQAFF. DNA of the CDR3: TGCGCCAGCAGCTTGGGTGGGACAGGGAGGCAAGCTTTCTTT. Based on the CDR3 plus reference TRBV5-1 and TRBJ1-1, the full variable domain is KAGVTQTPRYLIKTRGQQVTLSCSPISGHRSVSWYQQTPGQGLQFLFEYFSETQRNKGNFPGRFSGRQFSNSRSEMNVSTLELGDSALYLCASSLGGTGRQAFFGQGTRLTVV.

In this sample, this clonotype turned up a few times. The chain recombines TRBV3-1 with TRBJ2-6; 9 nucleotides match TRBD1. The germline gives CDR1 LGHDT, CDR2 YNNKEL (reference sequence). V gave up 6 bases and J gave up 2 bases; unmatched junction bases: 8. This CDR3 contains 17 residues. CDR3 protein: CASSPGQGLAGANVLTF. The CDR3 DNA reads as TGTGCCAGCAGTCCGGGACAGGGACTCGCTGGGGCCAACGTCCTGACTTTC. Full variable domain (missing parts from reference TRBV3-1 and TRBJ2-6): DTAVSQTPKYLVTQMGNDKSIKCEQNLGHDTMYWYKQDSKKFLKIMFSYNNKELIINETVPNRFSPKSPDKAHLNLHINSLELGDSAVYFCASSPGQGLAGANVLTFGAGSRLTVL.

J is TRBJ2-1 and V is TRBV28; no firm D call. CDR1 and CDR2 from the germline V gene are MDHEN and SYDVKM. The CDR3 contains 14 residues. Between the trimmed V and J ends, which lost 3 bases and 1 base, there was a span of 7 bases. CDR3 sequence: CASSFPQSYNEQFF. The CDR3 DNA reads as TGTGCCAGCAGTTTCCCCCAGTCCTACAATGAGCAGTTCTTC. Full variable domain (outside the CDR3, taken from reference TRBV28 and TRBJ2-1): DVKVTQSSRYLVKRTGEKVFLECVQDMDHENMFWYRQDPGLGLRLIYFSYDVKMKEKGDIPEGYSVSREKKERFSLILESASTNQTSMYLCASSFPQSYNEQFFGPGTRLTVL.

This clonotype was seen at least ten times. The genes are TRBV7-2 and TRBJ1-1, with a tentative D call TRBD1 (5 bases). Trimming stripped 6 bases from V and 1 base from J, with 15 bases between. The CDR3 consists of 15 residues. Germline V gene sequence: CDR1 SGHTA, CDR2 FQGNSA. The CDR3: CASRDRPGPNTEAFF. The CDR3 bases are TGTGCCAGCAGAGACAGACCGGGACCGAACACTGAAGCTTTCTTT.

In its sample, this clonotype was seen a few times. The chain links TRBV3-1 to TRBJ1-5; a weak D match, TRBD1 (5 bases). Germline lookup yields CDR1 LGHDT and CDR2 YNNKEL (reference sequence). This CDR3 is 17 amino acids long. V lost 0 bases and J lost 2, with 14 bases in between. The DNA of the CDR3 is TGTGCCAGCAGCCAAGATCTTCCAGGGCATGGCAATCAGCCCCAGCATTTT. Residues: CASSQDLPGHGNQPQHF. The full variable domain, its missing parts supplied by reference TRBV3-1 and TRBJ1-5, is DTAVSQTPKYLVTQMGNDKSIKCEQNLGHDTMYWYKQDSKKFLKIMFSYNNKELIINETVPNRFSPKSPDKAHLNLHINSLELGDSAVYFCASSQDLPGHGNQPQHFGDGTRLSIL.

The chain couples TRBV12-3 or TRBV12-4 to TRBJ1-3; perhaps TRBD1 as D (6 bases). The V end lost 0 bases, the J end lost 4 bases, and 13 bases lay between the germline ends. The CDR3 is 16 amino acids. This CDR3 reads CASSLARRGGGNTIYF. The CDR3 DNA is TGTGCCAGCAGTTTAGCTCGCAGGGGTGGAGGAAACACCATATATTTT.

This clonotype was seen only a few times. The chain recombines TRBV6-2 or TRBV6-3 with TRBJ1-6; perhaps TRBD1 as D (6 bases). CDR1 MNHEY and CDR2 SVGEGT come from the germline V gene. V lost 8 bases, J lost 8 bases, and 16 bases lay in between. This CDR3 is built from 14 residues. CDR3 in amino acids: CASGPQGIHSPLHF. DNA for the CDR3: TGTGCCAGCGGGCCTCAGGGGATCCATTCACCCCTCCACTTT.

The sample holds a few counts of this clonotype. The chain is built from TRBV28 and TRBJ2-1; 8 bases match TRBD2. Germline V gene sequence: CDR1 MDHEN, CDR2 SYDVKM. J lost 4 bases, V lost 2 bases, and 7 bases had no gene match. This CDR3 spans 16 amino acids. The CDR3: CASSLLRSGSYNEQFF. CDR3 nucleotides: TGTGCCAGCAGTTTACTTAGGAGCGGGAGTTACAATGAGCAGTTCTTC.

This clonotype was observed a handful of times. V is TRBV5-8 and J is TRBJ1-1; D unclear. Germline V gene data show CDR1 as SGHTS and CDR2 as YDEGEE. Trimming left V 5 bases short and J 6 bases short, with 8 bases between. The CDR3 has 11 residues. The CDR3, as DNA: TGTGCCAGCAGAAATGGACCTGAAGCTTTCTTT. It encodes CASRNGPEAFF.

The V call is TRBV7-2, the J call TRBJ2-1, with TRBD1 matching over 7 bases. Unmatched junction bases numbered 5, after V lost 3 bases and J lost 6 bases. Per germline, CDR1 SGHTA and CDR2 FQGNSA. The CDR3 contains 14 residues. This CDR3 reads CASSLTGISNEQFF. CDR3 sequence (DNA): TGTGCCAGCAGCTTGACAGGGATTTCCAATGAGCAGTTCTTC.